The T cell receptor (beta chain) under discussion was sequenced for a study of response to subunit inactivated influenza vaccine. General study findings and limits: Seasonal influenza vaccination, on each occasion, was suggested by the authors to recruit few new T cells.

Of note for this clonotype: Its antigen is currently unknown.

The CDR3 spans 15 residues. The V end was cut by 1 base, the J end by 5 bases, with 15 bases between. The germline CDR1 and CDR2 sequences are SGHTA and FQGNSA. TCRdb passed the RT-PCR reads through MiXCR, listing each CDR3 protein once. This repertoire shows some 480,000 distinct CDR3 sequences, about 10% found once; its top ten account for approximately 12%. This receptor was taken from a man in his fifties who received an inactivated influenza vaccine. Source: PBMCs from blood, taken more than 35 days after vaccination. The chain has TRBV7-2 and TRBJ2-7; weak D call: TRBD1 (6 bases). The CDR3, as DNA: TGTGCCAGCAGCTTAGGTGGGGGCGCAGGAAACGAGCAGTACTTC. Translation: CASSLGGGAGNEQYF.